This is a list of T cell receptor beta chains from one sample in a study of shared clonotypes between healthy human individuals. TCRdb keeps only in-frame clones here, not all; method: immunoSEQ multiplex PCR. The table records under 1 million clones, 96% of them present only once. The sample consisted of naive CD8+ T cells sorted from blood. All receptors come from a man aged 25 to 45 in good health. CDR3s include the opening cysteine and the closing phenylalanine or tryptophan. Each record gives: clone size, D gene, J gene, V gene, CDR3 DNA, CDR3 protein. The D gene is left open where the match is weak. A clone size is listed for some rows: how often the clone was seen (once, few, many), or a class if it is expanded.

abundance: -; d_gene: TRBD1; j_gene: TRBJ2-3; v_gene: TRBV6-6; CDR3nt: TGTGCCAGCAGACGACAGGGGGCCACAGATACGCAGTATTTT; CDR3aa: CASRRQGATDTQYF
abundance: -; d_gene: TRBD1; j_gene: TRBJ2-7; v_gene: TRBV7-8; CDR3nt: TGTGCCAGCAGCTTAAGGGGGGACAGGGCACTAATCTCCTACGAGCAGTACTTC; CDR3aa: CASSLRGDRALISYEQYF
abundance: once; d_gene: TRBD2; j_gene: TRBJ2-1; v_gene: TRBV29-1; CDR3nt: TGCAGCGTTGATAGCGGGACTGATTTATACAATGAGCAGTTCTTC; CDR3aa: CSVDSGTDLYNEQFF
abundance: -; d_gene: TRBD2; j_gene: TRBJ2-1; v_gene: TRBV7-9; CDR3nt: TGTGCCAGCAGGCACCGGGCGGGAGCCTACAATGAGCAGTTCTTC; CDR3aa: CASRHRAGAYNEQFF
abundance: -; d_gene: -; j_gene: TRBJ2-1; v_gene: TRBV5-1; CDR3nt: TGCGCCAGCAGCTTGTGGGGATCTGGAGACTCCTACAATGAGCAGTTCTTC; CDR3aa: CASSLWGSGDSYNEQFF
abundance: -; d_gene: -; j_gene: TRBJ2-7; v_gene: TRBV4-1; CDR3nt: TGCGCCAGCAGCCTCCACAGGGCGGGACCAACCTCCTACGAGCAGTACTTC; CDR3aa: CASSLHRAGPTSYEQYF
abundance: -; d_gene: TRBD1; j_gene: TRBJ1-1; v_gene: TRBV28; CDR3nt: TGTGCCAGCAGTCCCTCGGGACAGGGGAACACTGAAGCTTTCTTT; CDR3aa: CASSPSGQGNTEAFF
abundance: -; d_gene: -; j_gene: TRBJ1-1; v_gene: TRBV9; CDR3nt: TGTGCCAGCAGCGTAGTCCCCGACAGTTCTGAAGCTTTCTTT; CDR3aa: CASSVVPDSSEAFF
abundance: -; d_gene: TRBD1; j_gene: TRBJ2-7; v_gene: TRBV27; CDR3nt: TGTGCCAGCAGTTCGCCCGTCATCGGGAAGGGGGCAGGCGAGCAGTACTTC; CDR3aa: CASSSPVIGKGAGEQYF
abundance: -; d_gene: -; j_gene: TRBJ2-3; v_gene: TRBV4-1; CDR3nt: TGCGCCAGCAGCCAAGATCAGGGCCTAGCCAGGGACACAGATACGCAGTATTTT; CDR3aa: CASSQDQGLARDTDTQYF
abundance: -; d_gene: TRBD1; j_gene: TRBJ2-2; v_gene: TRBV11-2; CDR3nt: TGTGCCAGCAGCACAAGGGGGCTAGTGGGCACCGGGGAGCTGTTTTTT; CDR3aa: CASSTRGLVGTGELFF
abundance: -; d_gene: TRBD1; j_gene: TRBJ1-2; v_gene: TRBV15; CDR3nt: TGTGCCACCAGCAGGTCTGAGGGACAGGTCATCTATGGCTACACCTTC; CDR3aa: CATSRSEGQVIYGYTF
abundance: -; d_gene: -; j_gene: TRBJ2-1; v_gene: TRBV7-9; CDR3nt: TGTGCCAGCAGCACACCGCTCCTTGATAGGGTCAATGAGCAGTTCTTC; CDR3aa: CASSTPLLDRVNEQFF
abundance: -; d_gene: -; j_gene: TRBJ2-3; v_gene: TRBV7-6; CDR3nt: TGTGCCAGCAGGCCGACTTGGACTAGCACAGATACGCAGTATTTT; CDR3aa: CASRPTWTSTDTQYF
abundance: -; d_gene: -; j_gene: TRBJ1-4; v_gene: TRBV28; CDR3nt: TGTGCCAGCAGCCGTTACACAACTAATGAAAAACTGTTTTTT; CDR3aa: CASSRYTTNEKLFF
abundance: few; d_gene: TRBD2; j_gene: TRBJ2-1; v_gene: TRBV13; CDR3nt: TGTGCCAGCAGCTCGACGGTGGTCCTAGCGGGATATGAGCAGTTCTTC; CDR3aa: CASSSTVVLAGYEQFF
abundance: -; d_gene: -; j_gene: TRBJ1-2; v_gene: TRBV5-5; CDR3nt: TGTGCCAGCAGCACCTGGGATTATGGCTACACCTTC; CDR3aa: CASSTWDYGYTF
abundance: -; d_gene: -; j_gene: TRBJ2-7; v_gene: TRBV7-2; CDR3nt: TGTGCCAGCAGTACGGTGGAGGACTACGAGCAGTACTTC; CDR3aa: CASSTVEDYEQYF
abundance: -; d_gene: -; j_gene: TRBJ1-1; v_gene: TRBV5-5; CDR3nt: TGTGCCAGCAGCCCCCTGGGAGGGGTTGAAGCTTTCTTT; CDR3aa: CASSPLGGVEAFF
abundance: -; d_gene: -; j_gene: TRBJ2-5; v_gene: TRBV7-8; CDR3nt: TGTGCCAGCCAGTCGCCGGGAGAAGAGACCCAGTACTTC; CDR3aa: CASQSPGEETQYF
abundance: once; d_gene: -; j_gene: TRBJ1-1; v_gene: TRBV6-5; CDR3nt: TGTGCCAGCACCGTGGGGACTGAAGCTTTCTTT; CDR3aa: CASTVGTEAFF
abundance: -; d_gene: -; j_gene: TRBJ1-1; v_gene: TRBV9; CDR3nt: TGTGCCAGCAGCGTAGATGGCGTTGAAGCTTTCTTT; CDR3aa: CASSVDGVEAFF
abundance: -; d_gene: -; j_gene: TRBJ2-7; v_gene: TRBV27; CDR3nt: TGTGCCAGCAGTTTTATAGGACTCTACGAGCAGTACTTC; CDR3aa: CASSFIGLYEQYF
abundance: -; d_gene: -; j_gene: TRBJ2-5; v_gene: TRBV29-1; CDR3nt: TGCAGCGGGGGACAAGAGACCCAGTACTTC; CDR3aa: CSGGQETQYF
abundance: -; d_gene: -; j_gene: TRBJ2-3; v_gene: TRBV9; CDR3nt: TGTGCCAGCAGTCCTTACCCTACAGGGTACACAGATACGCAGTATTTT; CDR3aa: CASSPYPTGYTDTQYF
abundance: -; d_gene: -; j_gene: TRBJ1-5; v_gene: TRBV6-5; CDR3nt: TGTGCCAGCAGTCGGGGGTCTGTTCAGCCCCAGCATTTT; CDR3aa: CASSRGSVQPQHF
abundance: once; d_gene: -; j_gene: TRBJ2-2; v_gene: TRBV7-6; CDR3nt: TGTGCCAGCAGCTTAAGACTTAAGGACGGGGAGCTGTTTTTT; CDR3aa: CASSLRLKDGELFF
abundance: -; d_gene: TRBD1; j_gene: TRBJ2-5; v_gene: TRBV4-1; CDR3nt: TGCGCCAGCAGCCACGTACAGGGGACGGGAGAGACCCAGTACTTC; CDR3aa: CASSHVQGTGETQYF
abundance: once; d_gene: -; j_gene: TRBJ2-2; v_gene: TRBV25-1; CDR3nt: TGTGCCAGCAGTGTAACCGGGACCCCAAAGCTGTTTTTT; CDR3aa: CASSVTGTPKLFF
abundance: -; d_gene: -; j_gene: TRBJ2-7; v_gene: TRBV7-2; CDR3nt: TGTGCCAGCAGCTTACTAGTGACGGATTACGAGCAGTACTTC; CDR3aa: CASSLLVTDYEQYF
abundance: -; d_gene: TRBD1; j_gene: TRBJ1-2; v_gene: TRBV5-5; CDR3nt: TGTGCCAGCAGCCGGGACAGGGGGTCTTATGGCTACACCTTC; CDR3aa: CASSRDRGSYGYTF
abundance: -; d_gene: -; j_gene: TRBJ1-1; v_gene: TRBV5-1; CDR3nt: TGCGCCAGCAGCCTTTCTAAGGGGCTCACTGAAGCTTTCTTT; CDR3aa: CASSLSKGLTEAFF
abundance: -; d_gene: -; j_gene: TRBJ1-1; v_gene: TRBV11-2; CDR3nt: TGTGCCAGCAGCTTAGGTGGGGCCACAAGGCACACTGAAGCTTTCTTT; CDR3aa: CASSLGGATRHTEAFF
abundance: -; d_gene: -; j_gene: TRBJ2-7; v_gene: TRBV5-6; CDR3nt: TGTGCCAGCAGCTATGGAGAATCCTACGAGCAGTACTTC; CDR3aa: CASSYGESYEQYF
abundance: -; d_gene: -; j_gene: TRBJ1-2; v_gene: TRBV27; CDR3nt: TGTGCCAGCACCGACAGTGGGGTAATTGGCGGCTACACCTTC; CDR3aa: CASTDSGVIGGYTF
abundance: -; d_gene: TRBD2; j_gene: TRBJ2-5; v_gene: TRBV27; CDR3nt: TGTGCCAGCAGTCCCCGGGTAGCGGGAAGAACCCAAGAGACCCAGTACTTC; CDR3aa: CASSPRVAGRTQETQYF
abundance: -; d_gene: -; j_gene: TRBJ2-3; v_gene: TRBV11-2; CDR3nt: TGTGCCAGCAGCTGGGGGCCGGGGACAGATACGCAGTATTTT; CDR3aa: CASSWGPGTDTQYF
abundance: once; d_gene: TRBD1; j_gene: TRBJ2-1; v_gene: TRBV29-1; CDR3nt: TGCAGCGTCGCGACAGGGGTGAATGAGCAGTTCTTC; CDR3aa: CSVATGVNEQFF
abundance: -; d_gene: -; j_gene: TRBJ1-1; v_gene: TRBV6-5; CDR3nt: TGTGCCAGCAGTTACTCGGCTGGCGGTACTGAAGCTTTCTTT; CDR3aa: CASSYSAGGTEAFF
abundance: once; d_gene: TRBD1; j_gene: TRBJ2-3; v_gene: TRBV5-1; CDR3nt: TGCGCCAGCAGCAAATCGACAGGGGGCGAAGGCACAGATACGCAGTATTTT; CDR3aa: CASSKSTGGEGTDTQYF
abundance: -; d_gene: TRBD2; j_gene: TRBJ2-7; v_gene: TRBV11-2; CDR3nt: TGTGCCAGCAGAATAATAGCGGGAGGCCCAGACGAGCAGTACTTC; CDR3aa: CASRIIAGGPDEQYF
abundance: -; d_gene: -; j_gene: TRBJ2-7; v_gene: TRBV12-5; CDR3nt: TGTGCTAGTGGTCGGACAATTGCGGGGCGCATGGGAGAGCAGTACTTC; CDR3aa: CASGRTIAGRMGEQYF
abundance: -; d_gene: -; j_gene: TRBJ1-5; v_gene: TRBV11-2; CDR3nt: TGTGCCAGCAGCTTAGATCGGTCAGCCAATCAGCCCCAGCATTTT; CDR3aa: CASSLDRSANQPQHF
abundance: -; d_gene: -; j_gene: TRBJ2-7; v_gene: TRBV5-4; CDR3nt: TGTGCCAGCAGCTCTGGATTAACCTACGAGCAGTACTTC; CDR3aa: CASSSGLTYEQYF
abundance: -; d_gene: -; j_gene: TRBJ2-5; v_gene: TRBV4-1; CDR3nt: TGCGCCAGCAGCCAACCCAGCAGGGGGGGAGAGACCCAGTACTTC; CDR3aa: CASSQPSRGGETQYF